The T cell receptor beta chain described here comes from a study of T cell clonality in common variable immunodeficiency. Study conclusions and caveats: Reportedly, TCR beta sequences from common variable immunodeficiency showed fewer deletions and N-nucleotide insertions. Patient heterogeneity in the CVID cohort limited correlations between repertoire features and clinical complications. Compared with healthy controls, CVID subjects showed increased TCRbeta clonality, mostly in about a third.

This clone came up many times. The target antigen is unknown. From the germline J gene comes the end of the CDR3, since the read stops 3 residues before it. V was trimmed by 3 bases and J by 7 bases, leaving 27 bases between them. The CDR3 contains 18 residues. Germline V gene data show CDR1 as MGHRA and CDR2 as YSYEKL. Assay used: immunoSEQ multiplex PCR; TCRdb lists only in-frame clones, some missing. The specimen gives fewer than 40,000 clones without singletons; the ten biggest hold 3.5% to 4.5%. This chain connects TRBV4-1 to TRBJ1-2; D may be TRBD1 (6 bases). The receptor was isolated from a person between 18 and 75 years old in good health. The specimen was peripheral blood mononuclear cells. The part of the CDR3 DNA that was read is TGCGCCAGCAGCCACCTAGAGGACAGATCTAAACCCTGGGGTGGC. It is translated as CASSHLEDRSKPWGG. The complete CDR3 reads CASSHLEDRSKPWGGYTF.